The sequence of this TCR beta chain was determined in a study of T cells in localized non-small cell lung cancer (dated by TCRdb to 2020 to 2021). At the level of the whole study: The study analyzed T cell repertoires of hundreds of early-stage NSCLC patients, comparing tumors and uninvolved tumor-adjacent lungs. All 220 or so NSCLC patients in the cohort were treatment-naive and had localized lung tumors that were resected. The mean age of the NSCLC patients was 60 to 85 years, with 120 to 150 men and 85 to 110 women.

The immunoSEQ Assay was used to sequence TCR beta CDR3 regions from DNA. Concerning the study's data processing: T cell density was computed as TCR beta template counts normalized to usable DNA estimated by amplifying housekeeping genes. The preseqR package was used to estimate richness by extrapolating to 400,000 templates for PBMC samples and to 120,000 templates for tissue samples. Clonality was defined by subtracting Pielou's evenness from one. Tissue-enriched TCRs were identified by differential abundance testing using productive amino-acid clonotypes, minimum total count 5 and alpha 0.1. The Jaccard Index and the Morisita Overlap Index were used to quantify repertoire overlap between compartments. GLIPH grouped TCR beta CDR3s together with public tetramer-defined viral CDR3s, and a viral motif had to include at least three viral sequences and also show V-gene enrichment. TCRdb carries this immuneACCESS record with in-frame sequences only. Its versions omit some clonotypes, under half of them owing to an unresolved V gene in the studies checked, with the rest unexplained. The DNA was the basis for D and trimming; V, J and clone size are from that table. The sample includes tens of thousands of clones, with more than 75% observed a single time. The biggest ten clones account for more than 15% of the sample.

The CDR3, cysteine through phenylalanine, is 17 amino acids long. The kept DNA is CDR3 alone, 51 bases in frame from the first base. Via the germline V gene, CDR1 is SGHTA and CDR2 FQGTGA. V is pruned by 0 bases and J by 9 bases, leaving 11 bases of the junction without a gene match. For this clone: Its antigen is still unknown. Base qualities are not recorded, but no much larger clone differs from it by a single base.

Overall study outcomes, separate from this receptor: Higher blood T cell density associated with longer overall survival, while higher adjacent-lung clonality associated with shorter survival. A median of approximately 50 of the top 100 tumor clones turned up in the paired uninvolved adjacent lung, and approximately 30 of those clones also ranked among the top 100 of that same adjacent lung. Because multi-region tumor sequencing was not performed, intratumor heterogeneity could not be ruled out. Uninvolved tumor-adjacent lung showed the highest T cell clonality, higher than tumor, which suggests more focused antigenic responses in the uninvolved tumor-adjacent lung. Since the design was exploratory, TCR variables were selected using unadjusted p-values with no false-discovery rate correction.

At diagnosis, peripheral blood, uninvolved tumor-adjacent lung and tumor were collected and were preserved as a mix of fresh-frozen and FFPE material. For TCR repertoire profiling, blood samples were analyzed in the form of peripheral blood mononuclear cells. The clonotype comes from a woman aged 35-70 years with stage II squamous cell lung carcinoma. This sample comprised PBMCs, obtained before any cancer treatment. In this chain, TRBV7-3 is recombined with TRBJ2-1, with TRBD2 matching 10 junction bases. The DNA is TGTGCCAGCAGCTTAACGACAACTAGCGGGACCCCCGCTGAGCAGTTCTTC. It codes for CASSLTTTSGTPAEQFF.